This entry features one TCR beta chain sequence. This entry comes from a study of OX40 agonist ivuxolimab in advanced cancers. Study overall: People in dose escalation had one of these cancers: hepatocellular carcinoma, melanoma, renal cell or head and neck cancer.

Libraries were prepared by immunoSEQ multiplex PCR; TCRdb keeps only in-frame clonotypes and omits some of them. Of about 140,000 clones listed, 85% to 95% are singletons. Germline CDR1 is SGHTA and CDR2 is FQGNSA. The V gene lost 5 bases and the J gene lost 0 bases, with 14 bases spanning the gap. The CDR3 spans 16 residues. Sequences were derived from CD4+ or CD8+ T cells sorted from blood, sampled in a trial of the OX40 agonist ivuxolimab. The genes are TRBV7-2 and TRBJ1-3; D is uncertain. The source of this sequence is an adult with an advanced solid tumor such as melanoma, head and neck, liver or kidney cancer. The CDR3 DNA sequence: TGTGCCAGCAGCCCCCGGACGGCGCTCTCTGGAAACACCATATATTTT. Amino acid sequence: CASSPRTALSGNTIYF.